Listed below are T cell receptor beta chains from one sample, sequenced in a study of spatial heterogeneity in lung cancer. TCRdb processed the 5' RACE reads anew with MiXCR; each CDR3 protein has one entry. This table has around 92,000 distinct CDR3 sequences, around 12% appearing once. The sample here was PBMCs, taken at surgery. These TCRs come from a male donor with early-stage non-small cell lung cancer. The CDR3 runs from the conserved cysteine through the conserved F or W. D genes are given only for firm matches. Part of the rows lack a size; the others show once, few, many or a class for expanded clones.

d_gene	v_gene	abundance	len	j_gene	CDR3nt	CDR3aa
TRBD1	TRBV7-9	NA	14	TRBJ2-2	TGTGCCAGCCTTCCAGGGGGGAACACCGGGGAGCTGTTTTTT	CASLPGGNTGELFF
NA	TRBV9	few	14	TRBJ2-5	TGTGCCAGCAGCGGTCCGACAGGCCAAGAGACCCAGTACTTC	CASSGPTGQETQYF
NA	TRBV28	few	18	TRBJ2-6	TGTGCCAGCAGTTTAAGTCAGGGGGGGGCCACTGGGGCCAACGTCCTGACTTTC	CASSLSQGGATGANVLTF
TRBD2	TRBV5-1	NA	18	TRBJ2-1	TGCGCCAGCAGCGTGGGACTAGCGGGGCTCGCGACCTACAATGAGCAGTTCTTC	CASSVGLAGLATYNEQFF
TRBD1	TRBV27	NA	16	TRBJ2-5	TGTGCCAGCAGCAACACCTTCAAGGACAGGGGAGAGACCCAGTACTTC	CASSNTFKDRGETQYF
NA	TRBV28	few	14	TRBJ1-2	TGTGCCAGCAGTTTATTTCCCCCGGACTATGGCTACACCTTC	CASSLFPPDYGYTF
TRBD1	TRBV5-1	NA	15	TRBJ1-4	TGCGCCAGCAGCCATCGGACAGGGTCCCATGAAAAACTGTTTTTT	CASSHRTGSHEKLFF
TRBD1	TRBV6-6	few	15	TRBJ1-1	TGTGCCAGCAGCCCACAGGGGCTGGGGAACACTGAAGCTTTCTTT	CASSPQGLGNTEAFF
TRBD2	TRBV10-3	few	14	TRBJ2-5	TGTGCCATCAGTGATGGACTAGCTGGGGAGACCCAGTACTTC	CAISDGLAGETQYF
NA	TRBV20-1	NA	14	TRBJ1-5	TGCAGTGCTAGGGAGGGAGCGAGCAATCAGCCCCAGCATTTT	CSAREGASNQPQHF